This T cell receptor beta chain was identified in a study of metastatic and nonmetastatic thyroid tumors. Germline V CDR1 and CDR2: SGHRS, YFSETQ. The CDR3 consists of 14 residues. Before thyroid surgery, none of the patients had received any treatment. This clone was found a few times. A read error may account for a junction end that differs from germline. MiXCR reprocessed the PCR reads for TCRdb. This sample has over 25,000 clones; approximately 4% occur once, and the top ten carry around a fifth. This TCR was recovered from a female donor with papillary thyroid cancer or a benign thyroid nodule (not recorded which). Some clones in this sample may be carry-over from other donors' samples. Sequenced: blood. The chain carries TRBV5-1 and TRBJ1-2, with 11 nucleotides matching TRBD1. CDR3 nucleotide sequence: TGCGCCAGCAGCTTGATAGGGACAGGGGGGGCCTACGCCTTC. This gives the protein CASSLIGTGGAYAF.